This T cell receptor beta chain was sequenced during a study of CD8+ T cells in alopecia areata. Study-level information: Treated patients swallowed 5 to 10 mg of oral tofacitinib twice daily.

Following extraction, RNA underwent reverse transcription to cDNA, which served as the sequencing template. The protocol was immunoSEQ multiplex PCR, while the TCRdb copy is restricted to in-frame clones and leaves out a portion. The table lists some 180,000 clones, roughly 50% of them singletons. Sample treatment: oral pan-JAK inhibitor, 5-10 mg twice daily. In germline, CDR1 is GTSNPN, CDR2 SVGIG (reference sequence). There are 13 residues in the CDR3. V shed 4 bases and J 4 bases; nucleotides not matched to a gene: 6. Points from the study as a whole: Scalp samples also yield sequences of resident alphabeta T cells from normal skin. Higher clonality than in normal scalp was seen in lesional scalp, especially alopecia totalis/universalis. Tofacitinib significantly lowered scalp clonality and expanded CD8+ clones among the top 100.

Remarks on this clone: Its antigen remains unknown.

This clonotype was sampled from a human donor with alopecia areata. This chain uses TRBV30 with TRBJ1-2, with 7 bases matching TRBD1. The sample here was CD8+ T cells sorted from blood, taken at week 24, from a patient treated with tofacitinib. The CDR3 protein is CAWTPGQSYGYTF. CDR3 sequence (DNA): TGTGCCTGGACCCCGGGACAGAGCTATGGCTACACCTTC.